The sequence of this T cell receptor beta chain was determined in a study of shared clonotypes between healthy human individuals. Study results and limitations: The rarefaction results pointed to incomplete sorted-subset sequencing despite large depth.

Naive CD8 cells were CD45RO-negative, positively selected for CCR7, excluding terminally differentiated effector memory CD45RA+ cells. With 6 bases removed from V and 0 bases from J, the gap between germline ends came to 14 bases. CDR3 length: 15 residues. Germline V gene lookup returns CDR1 MNHEY and CDR2 SMNVEV (reference sequence). Repertoires were generated with immunoSEQ multiplex PCR, while TCRdb's copy carries only in-frame clones and drops some. The sample includes a few hundred thousand clones, roughly 95% of them seen just once. With regard to this clone: Its antigen is undetermined.

The receptor was isolated from a woman between 25 and 40 years old in good health. This chain joins TRBV27 and TRBJ1-1; no reliable D call. Sequencing used naive CD8+ T cells sorted from blood. The CDR3 DNA follows: TGTGCCAGCAGCCCTCAACCGGTTGTGAACACTGAAGCTTTCTTT. Translated, it gives CASSPQPVVNTEAFF.